This is a list of T cell receptor beta chains from one sample in a study of CD8 T cells in ankylosing spondylitis. TCRdb analysed the 5' RACE reads with MiXCR anew, one entry per CDR3 protein. Altogether around 230,000 distinct CDR3 sequences are present, approximately 8% being singletons, with the ten largest covering around 4.4%. Material for sequencing was blood, either unsorted or a sorted T cell fraction (not recorded which). The receptors originated from a female donor with ankylosing spondylitis or in good health (not recorded which). Each CDR3 is given with its conserved first and last residue. D genes are given only for firm matches. Rows give clone size only sometimes, using once, few, many, or a class for an expanded clone.

clone_size | j_call | d_call | v_call | cdr3_aa | cdr3_nt
many | TRBJ2-7 | - | TRBV9 | CASSVGARDNYEQYF | TGTGCCAGCAGCGTAGGAGCGCGGGACAACTACGAGCAGTACTTC
- | TRBJ2-3 | - | TRBV29-1 | CSVEKGRATDTQYF | TGCAGCGTTGAGAAGGGCAGGGCCACAGATACGCAGTATTTT
- | TRBJ2-1 | - | TRBV5-6 | CASSLVVRGTGWGEQFF | TGTGCCAGCAGCTTGGTGGTCAGGGGGACTGGCTGGGGAGAGCAGTTCTTC
- | TRBJ2-7 | - | TRBV7-2 | CASSLIAIRHPRGYGQYF | TGTGCCAGCAGCTTAATCGCTATTCGACACCCAAGGGGCTACGGGCAGTACTTC
many | TRBJ2-2 | - | TRBV6-5 | CASSYGTHTGELFF | TGTGCCAGCAGTTACGGGACCCACACCGGGGAGCTGTTTTTT
few | TRBJ1-5 | TRBD1 | TRBV7-9 | CASSPAGGQGVWPQHF | TGTGCCAGCAGCCCCGCGGGCGGACAGGGTGTGTGGCCCCAGCATTTT
- | TRBJ2-6 | - | TRBV6-2/TRBV6-3 | CASSYDGANVLTF | TGTGCCAGCAGTTACGATGGGGCCAACGTCCTGACTTTC
many | TRBJ2-1 | TRBD2 | TRBV20-1 | CSASGTSGTNEQFF | TGCAGTGCTTCCGGGACTAGCGGGACGAATGAGCAGTTCTTC
many | TRBJ2-1 | - | TRBV4-1 | CASSQPDNEQFF | TGCGCCAGCAGCCAACCGGACAATGAGCAGTTCTTC
many | TRBJ1-2 | TRBD1 | TRBV7-9 | CASSFRTGLKGYTF | TGTGCCAGCAGCTTCCGGACAGGGCTAAAGGGCTACACCTTC
many | TRBJ2-3 | TRBD2 | TRBV20-1 | CSARPPGLAGEGGLTDTQYF | TGCAGTGCTAGACCCCCGGGACTAGCGGGAGAGGGGGGATTGACAGATACGCAGTATTTT
- | TRBJ2-7 | - | TRBV7-2 | CASSLRIGSYEQYF | TGTGCCAGCAGCTTACGAATCGGATCCTACGAGCAGTACTTC
- | TRBJ2-2 | TRBD2 | TRBV20-1 | CSTRDASGNTGELFF | TGCAGTACTAGAGACGCTAGCGGAAACACCGGGGAGCTGTTTTTT
many | TRBJ1-3 | - | TRBV11-2 | CASSRGGNTIYF | TGTGCCAGCAGCCGGGGGGGAAACACCATATATTTT
many | TRBJ2-1 | TRBD2 | TRBV12-3/TRBV12-4 | CASSLLSGGMNNEQFF | TGTGCCAGCAGTTTACTATCGGGAGGGATGAACAATGAGCAGTTCTTC
few | TRBJ2-7 | - | TRBV7-9 | CASSLVGMPYEQYF | TGTGCCAGCAGCTTAGTAGGAATGCCCTACGAGCAGTACTTC
many | TRBJ1-5 | - | TRBV29-1 | CSVMTETQPQHF | TGCAGCGTAATGACAGAAACTCAGCCCCAGCATTTT
few | TRBJ2-3 | - | TRBV13 | CASSGSSLLRADTQYF | TGTGCCAGCAGCGGGTCGAGCCTCCTTCGGGCAGATACGCAGTATTTT
many | TRBJ2-2 | - | TRBV12-3/TRBV12-4 | CASSLVSPADTGELFF | TGTGCCAGCAGTTTAGTGTCCCCCGCGGACACCGGGGAGCTGTTTTTT
many | TRBJ2-3 | - | TRBV5-4 | CATPDTQYF | TGTGCCACCCCAGATACGCAGTATTTT
many | TRBJ1-2 | - | TRBV6-2/TRBV6-3 | CASSYRAGYTF | TGTGCCAGCAGTTATAGGGCTGGCTACACCTTC
many | TRBJ1-1 | - | TRBV20-1 | CSARVLSSFRSNTEAFF | TGCAGTGCTAGAGTCTTATCCAGTTTCCGCTCGAACACTGAAGCTTTCTTT
many | TRBJ2-7 | TRBD1 | TRBV12-3/TRBV12-4 | CASSARTGGAWNEQYF | TGTGCCAGCAGCGCCCGTACAGGGGGCGCGTGGAACGAGCAGTACTTC
few | TRBJ2-7 | - | TRBV7-9 | CASSLAQGNPQGQYF | TGTGCCAGCAGCTTAGCACAGGGAAACCCCCAAGGGCAGTACTTC
- | TRBJ2-1 | - | TRBV7-9 | CASSLPPADNEQFF | TGTGCCAGCAGCCTCCCCCCGGCGGACAATGAGCAGTTCTTC
- | TRBJ2-7 | TRBD1 | TRBV7-9 | CASSSLPGQGLEEQYF | TGTGCCAGCAGCTCCCTTCCGGGACAGGGGCTCGAGGAGCAGTACTTC
- | TRBJ2-3 | - | TRBV11-2 | CASSLEHTDTQYF | TGTGCCAGCAGCTTAGAGCACACAGATACGCAGTATTTT
many | TRBJ2-1 | - | TRBV7-2 | CASSLRDPSQGEQFF | TGTGCCAGCAGCCTGCGGGACCCCAGCCAAGGGGAGCAGTTCTTC
few | TRBJ2-7 | - | TRBV5-1 | CASSSPEGYEQYF | TGCGCCAGCAGCTCCCCGGAAGGGTACGAGCAGTACTTC
few | TRBJ1-6 | - | TRBV30 | CAWTSDENSPLHF | TGTGCCTGGACCTCCGACGAGAATTCACCCCTCCACTTT
- | TRBJ2-4 | TRBD2 | TRBV30 | CAWSVRSGRGNIQYF | TGTGCCTGGAGTGTACGGAGCGGGAGGGGAAACATTCAGTACTTC
many | TRBJ2-3 | - | TRBV21-1 | CASSNPGQGPDTQYF | TGTGCCAGCAGCAATCCGGGACAGGGGCCAGATACGCAGTATTTT
many | TRBJ2-7 | - | TRBV27 | CASSMIGDSPYEQYF | TGTGCCAGCAGCATGATCGGAGATTCCCCCTACGAGCAGTACTTC
many | TRBJ2-1 | - | TRBV4-1 | CASSQAGYEQFF | TGCGCCAGCAGCCAAGCAGGCTATGAGCAGTTCTTC
- | TRBJ2-5 | - | TRBV11-2 | CASSLDSGLGRETQYF | TGTGCCAGCAGCTTAGACTCGGGACTGGGGAGAGAGACCCAGTACTTC
- | TRBJ2-1 | TRBD2 | TRBV7-2 | CASSAGLAESYNEQFF | TGTGCCAGCAGCGCCGGACTAGCGGAGTCCTACAATGAGCAGTTCTTC
many | TRBJ2-1 | TRBD2 | TRBV20-1 | CSALGLAGGNNEQFF | TGCAGTGCACTGGGACTAGCGGGAGGGAACAATGAGCAGTTCTTC
- | TRBJ2-1 | - | TRBV7-2 | CASNSALGRSRSYNEQFF | TGTGCCAGCAACTCAGCGCTTGGAAGGTCCCGCTCCTACAATGAGCAGTTCTTC
few | TRBJ2-1 | TRBD2 | TRBV7-2 | CASSFFRLAGNEAEQFF | TGTGCCAGCAGCTTCTTTCGACTAGCGGGGAATGAGGCTGAGCAGTTCTTC
- | TRBJ1-4 | - | TRBV7-8 | CASSHWTGTPILGPNEKLFF | TGTGCCAGCAGCCACTGGACCGGGACTCCCATTCTGGGGCCTAATGAAAAACTGTTTTTT
many | TRBJ1-4 | TRBD1 | TRBV9 | CASSDTGDNEKLFF | TGTGCCAGCAGCGATACAGGGGACAATGAAAAACTGTTTTTT
many | TRBJ2-3 | - | TRBV7-9 | CASSFGADTQYF | TGTGCCAGCAGCTTCGGCGCCGATACGCAGTATTTT
few | TRBJ2-1 | - | TRBV7-6 | CASSLDRRAGGKYNEQFF | TGTGCCAGCAGCTTAGATAGGAGGGCGGGTGGAAAGTACAATGAGCAGTTCTTC
many | TRBJ1-2 | - | TRBV24-1 | CATSDPSGQPYTF | TGTGCCACCAGTGACCCGAGTGGACAGCCCTACACCTTC
many | TRBJ2-5 | - | TRBV10-3 | CAISESSLRVQETQYF | TGTGCCATCAGTGAGTCCTCCCTACGGGTTCAAGAGACCCAGTACTTC
many | TRBJ2-5 | - | TRBV20-1 | CSARFGWEETQYF | TGCAGTGCTAGATTTGGTTGGGAAGAGACCCAGTACTTC
many | TRBJ1-2 | TRBD1 | TRBV20-1 | CSASLTGGTYGYTF | TGCAGTGCGTCTCTTACAGGGGGGACCTATGGCTACACCTTC
many | TRBJ2-1 | TRBD2 | TRBV2 | CASSTLSGAYNEQFF | TGTGCCAGCAGTACCCTTAGCGGGGCATACAATGAGCAGTTCTTC
many | TRBJ2-1 | TRBD2 | TRBV3-1 | CASSQVRETTNEQFF | TGTGCCAGCAGCCAAGTGCGGGAGACTACCAATGAGCAGTTCTTC
many | TRBJ2-1 | TRBD2 | TRBV6-2/TRBV6-3 | CASSYSAPSGVYNEQFF | TGTGCCAGCAGTTACTCGGCCCCTAGCGGGGTTTACAATGAGCAGTTCTTC
many | TRBJ2-5 | TRBD2 | TRBV6-6 | CASSYRAGGRGETQYF | TGTGCCAGCAGTTACCGGGCTGGCGGGAGGGGAGAGACCCAGTACTTC
many | TRBJ1-1 | - | TRBV25-1 | CASSEWGGLGTEAFF | TGTGCCAGCAGTGAGTGGGGGGGGCTTGGGACTGAAGCTTTCTTT
many | TRBJ1-1 | - | TRBV9 | CASSGVQRSAFF | TGTGCCAGCAGCGGGGTACAAAGGAGTGCTTTCTTT
many | TRBJ2-3 | - | TRBV20-1 | CSARERGTDTQYF | TGCAGTGCTAGAGAAAGGGGCACAGATACGCAGTATTTT